This T cell receptor (beta chain) was identified during a study of T cells in Graves' hyperthyroidism and ophthalmopathy. The study's findings and limits: In validation, the model predicted ophthalmopathy. These predictions came a median approximately 5.9 months before onset.

The source material, RNA transcripts, was used to amplify TCR beta CDR3 regions. The study used the HTBI primer set for a first-round RT-PCR of the TCR CDR3. TCRdb fed the multiplex PCR reads into MiXCR, producing one record per CDR3 protein. The table has about 380,000 distinct CDR3 sequences, approximately 18% seen once; the top ten hold 35% to 50%. This CDR3 spans 14 amino acids. CDR1 LGHDT and CDR2 YNNKEL come from the germline V gene (reference sequence). V shed 4 bases and J shed 3 bases, with 12 bases lying between them. This clonotype showed up many times. Its antigen is currently unknown. In making diagnoses, clinical symptoms, serum thyroxine and TRAb, thyroid ultrasound and orbital computed tomography were all used. 9 to 10 ml fresh peripheral blood yielded the PBMCs.

The V call is TRBV3-1, the J call TRBJ1-1; D remains ambiguous. This receptor was obtained from a man younger than 35 with Graves' ophthalmopathy. The specimen was blood. The CDR3 loop reads CASSPSPGDTEAFF. The DNA for the CDR3 is TGTGCCAGCAGCCCCTCCCCCGGCGACACTGAAGCTTTCTTT. Complete variable domain (other parts from reference TRBV3-1 and TRBJ1-1): DTAVSQTPKYLVTQMGNDKSIKCEQNLGHDTMYWYKQDSKKFLKIMFSYNNKELIINETVPNRFSPKSPDKAHLNLHINSLELGDSAVYFCASSPSPGDTEAFFGQGTRLTVV.